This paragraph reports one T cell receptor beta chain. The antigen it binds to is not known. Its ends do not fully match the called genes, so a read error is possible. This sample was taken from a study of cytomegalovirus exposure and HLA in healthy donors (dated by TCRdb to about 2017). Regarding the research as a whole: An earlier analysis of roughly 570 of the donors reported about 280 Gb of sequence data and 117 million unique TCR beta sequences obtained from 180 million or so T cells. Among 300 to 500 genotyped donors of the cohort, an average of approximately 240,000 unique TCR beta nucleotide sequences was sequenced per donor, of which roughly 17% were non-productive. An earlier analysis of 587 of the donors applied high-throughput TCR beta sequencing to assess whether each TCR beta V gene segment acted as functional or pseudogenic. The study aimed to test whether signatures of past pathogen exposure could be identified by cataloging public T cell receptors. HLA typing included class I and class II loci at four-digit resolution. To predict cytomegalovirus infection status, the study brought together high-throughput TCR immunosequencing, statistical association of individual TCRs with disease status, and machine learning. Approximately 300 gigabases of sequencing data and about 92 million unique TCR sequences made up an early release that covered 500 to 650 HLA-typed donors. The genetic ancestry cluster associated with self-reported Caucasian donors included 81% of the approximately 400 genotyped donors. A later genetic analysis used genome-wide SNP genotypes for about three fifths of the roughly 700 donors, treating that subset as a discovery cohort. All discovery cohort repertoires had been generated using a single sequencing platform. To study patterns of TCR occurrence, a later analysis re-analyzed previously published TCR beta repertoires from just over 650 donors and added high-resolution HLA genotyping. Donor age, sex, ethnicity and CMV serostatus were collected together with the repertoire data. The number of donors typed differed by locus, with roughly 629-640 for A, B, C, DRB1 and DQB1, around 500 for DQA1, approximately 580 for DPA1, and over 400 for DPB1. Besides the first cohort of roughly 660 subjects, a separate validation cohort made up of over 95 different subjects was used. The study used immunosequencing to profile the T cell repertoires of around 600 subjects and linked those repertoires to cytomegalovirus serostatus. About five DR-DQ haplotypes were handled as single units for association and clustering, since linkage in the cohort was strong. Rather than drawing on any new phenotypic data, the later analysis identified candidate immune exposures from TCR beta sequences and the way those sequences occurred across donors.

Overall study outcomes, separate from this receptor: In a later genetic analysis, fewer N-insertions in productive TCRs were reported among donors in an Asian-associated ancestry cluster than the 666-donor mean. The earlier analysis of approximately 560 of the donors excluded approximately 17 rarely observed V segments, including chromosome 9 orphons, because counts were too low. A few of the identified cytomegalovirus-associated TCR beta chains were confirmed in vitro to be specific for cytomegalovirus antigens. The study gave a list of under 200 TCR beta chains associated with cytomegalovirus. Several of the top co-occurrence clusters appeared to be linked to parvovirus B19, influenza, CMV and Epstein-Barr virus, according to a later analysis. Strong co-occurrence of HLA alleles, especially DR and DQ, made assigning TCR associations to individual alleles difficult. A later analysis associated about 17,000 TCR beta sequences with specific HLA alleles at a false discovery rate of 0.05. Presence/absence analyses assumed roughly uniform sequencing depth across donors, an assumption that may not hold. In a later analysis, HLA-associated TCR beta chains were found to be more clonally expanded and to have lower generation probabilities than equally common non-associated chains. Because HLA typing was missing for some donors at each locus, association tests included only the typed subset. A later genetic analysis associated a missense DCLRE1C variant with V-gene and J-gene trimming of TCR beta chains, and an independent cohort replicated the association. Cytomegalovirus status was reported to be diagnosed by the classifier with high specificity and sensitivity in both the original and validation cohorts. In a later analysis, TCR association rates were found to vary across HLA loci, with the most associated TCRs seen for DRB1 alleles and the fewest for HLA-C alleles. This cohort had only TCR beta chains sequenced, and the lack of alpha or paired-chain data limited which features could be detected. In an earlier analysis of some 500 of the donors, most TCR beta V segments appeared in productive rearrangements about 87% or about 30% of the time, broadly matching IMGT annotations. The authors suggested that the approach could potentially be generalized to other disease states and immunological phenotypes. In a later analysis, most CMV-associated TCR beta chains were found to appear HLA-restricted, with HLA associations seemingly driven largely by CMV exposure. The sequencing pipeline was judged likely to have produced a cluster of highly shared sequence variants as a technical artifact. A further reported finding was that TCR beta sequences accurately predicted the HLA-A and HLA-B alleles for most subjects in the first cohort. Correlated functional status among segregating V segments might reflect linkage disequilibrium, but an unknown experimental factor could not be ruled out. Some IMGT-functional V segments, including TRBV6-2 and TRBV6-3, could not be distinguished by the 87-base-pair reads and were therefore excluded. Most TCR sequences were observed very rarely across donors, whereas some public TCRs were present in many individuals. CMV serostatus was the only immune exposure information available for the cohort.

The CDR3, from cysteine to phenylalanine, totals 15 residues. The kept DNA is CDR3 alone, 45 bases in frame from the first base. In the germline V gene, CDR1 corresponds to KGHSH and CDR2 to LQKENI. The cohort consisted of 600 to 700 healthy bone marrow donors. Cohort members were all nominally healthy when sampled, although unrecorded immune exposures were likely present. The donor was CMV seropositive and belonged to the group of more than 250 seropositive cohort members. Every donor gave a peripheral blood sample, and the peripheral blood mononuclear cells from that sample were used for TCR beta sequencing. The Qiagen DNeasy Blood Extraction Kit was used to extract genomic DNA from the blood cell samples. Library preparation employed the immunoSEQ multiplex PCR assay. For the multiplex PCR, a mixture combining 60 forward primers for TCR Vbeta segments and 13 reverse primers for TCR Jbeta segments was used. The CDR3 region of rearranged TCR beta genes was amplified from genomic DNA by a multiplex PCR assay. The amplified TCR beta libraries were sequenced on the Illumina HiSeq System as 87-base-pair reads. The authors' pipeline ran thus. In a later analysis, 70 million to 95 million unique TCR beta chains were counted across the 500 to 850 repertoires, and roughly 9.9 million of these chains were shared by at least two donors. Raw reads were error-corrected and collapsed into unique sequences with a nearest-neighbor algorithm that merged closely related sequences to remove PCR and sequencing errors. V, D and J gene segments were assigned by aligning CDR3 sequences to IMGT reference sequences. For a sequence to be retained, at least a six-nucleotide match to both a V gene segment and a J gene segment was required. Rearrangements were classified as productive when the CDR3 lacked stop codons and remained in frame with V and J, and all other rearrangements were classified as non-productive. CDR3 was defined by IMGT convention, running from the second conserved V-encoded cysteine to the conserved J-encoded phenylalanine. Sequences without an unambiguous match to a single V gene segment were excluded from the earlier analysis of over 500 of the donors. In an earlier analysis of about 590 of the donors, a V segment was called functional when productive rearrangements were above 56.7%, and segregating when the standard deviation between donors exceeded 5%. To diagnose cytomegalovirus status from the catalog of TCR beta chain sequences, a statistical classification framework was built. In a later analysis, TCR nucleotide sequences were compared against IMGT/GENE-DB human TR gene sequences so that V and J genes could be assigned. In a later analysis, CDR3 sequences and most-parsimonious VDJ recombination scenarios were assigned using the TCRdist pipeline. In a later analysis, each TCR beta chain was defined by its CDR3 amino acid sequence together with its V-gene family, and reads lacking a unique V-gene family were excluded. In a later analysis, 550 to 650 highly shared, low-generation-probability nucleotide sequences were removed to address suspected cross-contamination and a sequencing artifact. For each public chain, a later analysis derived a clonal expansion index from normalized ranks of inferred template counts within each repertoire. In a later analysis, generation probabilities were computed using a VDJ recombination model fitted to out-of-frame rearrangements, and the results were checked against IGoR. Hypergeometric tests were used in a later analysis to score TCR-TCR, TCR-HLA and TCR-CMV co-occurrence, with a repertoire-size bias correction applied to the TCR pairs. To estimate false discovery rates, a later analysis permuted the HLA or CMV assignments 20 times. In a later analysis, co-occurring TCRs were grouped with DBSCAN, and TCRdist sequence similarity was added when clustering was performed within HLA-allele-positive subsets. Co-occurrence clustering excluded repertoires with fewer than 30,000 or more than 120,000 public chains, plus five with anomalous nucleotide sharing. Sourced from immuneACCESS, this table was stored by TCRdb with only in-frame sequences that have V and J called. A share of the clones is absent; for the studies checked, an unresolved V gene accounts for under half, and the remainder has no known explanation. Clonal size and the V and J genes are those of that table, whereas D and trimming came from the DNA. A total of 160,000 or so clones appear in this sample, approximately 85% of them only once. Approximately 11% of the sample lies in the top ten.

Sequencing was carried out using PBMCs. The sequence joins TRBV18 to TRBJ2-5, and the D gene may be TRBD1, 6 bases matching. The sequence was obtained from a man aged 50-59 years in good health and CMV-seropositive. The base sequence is TGTGCCAGCTCACGAGAACAGACGGGACAAGTGACCCAGTACTTC. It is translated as CASSREQTGQVTQYF.